This T cell receptor (beta chain) was retrieved from a study of T cell repertoires in cytomegalovirus infection. Whole-study context: Carrying CMV and the relevant HLA type showed in public TCR beta signatures.

This clonotype occurred many times. One entry per CDR3 protein results from TCRdb running MiXCR on the reads. Of approximately 750,000 distinct CDR3 sequences in the sample, about a third were seen once. Germline trimming cut 4 bases from V and 5 bases from J; bases unmatched to any gene: 2. The CDR3 is made up of 12 amino acids. Per germline, CDR1 SEHNR and CDR2 FQNEAQ (reference sequence). The V call is TRBV7-9, the J call TRBJ2-7; TRBD1 agrees at 7 bases. Sequenced: PBMCs. This receptor was obtained from a human donor in good health (CMV status not recorded). Some clones in this sample may be carry-over from other donors' samples. CDR3 bases: TGTGCCAGCAGCTCAACAGGGGACGAGCAGTACTTC. Its translation: CASSSTGDEQYF.